This TCR beta chain is drawn from a study of CD8 T cells in Susac syndrome. RNA totalling roughly 0.45 to 1 ug underwent reverse transcription with random hexamers. MiXCR, applied by TCRdb to the immunoSEQ multiplex PCR reads, yields one record per CDR3 protein. The sample holds 180,000 or so distinct CDR3 sequences, around 94% seen once. The CDR3 is 14 residues long. The germline gives CDR1 SGHRS, CDR2 YFSETQ. The V segment lost 1 base and the J segment 4 bases; nucleotides outside the gene matches: 3. The chain has TRBV5-1 and TRBJ1-2, with TRBD1 matching 8 bases. The sequence came from a human donor with Susac syndrome. Sequenced material: CD4+ T cells from PBMCs. The CDR3 spells CASSLRTGPYGYTF. DNA for the CDR3: TGCGCCAGCAGCTTGCGGACAGGGCCCTATGGCTACACCTTC.